This T cell receptor (beta chain) was sequenced for a study of blood T cells in healthy people across ages. This clonotype was seen a single time. Primed by a sample-barcoded 5' primer and a J-beta primer mix, a second PCR proceeded for 7 to 11 cycles. Each CDR3 protein gets one entry after TCRdb re-called the 5' RACE reads with MiXCR. The sample includes about 1.4 million distinct CDR3 sequences, roughly 60% of them seen just once. Germline V gene sequence: CDR1 SGHVS, CDR2 FNYEAQ. CDR3 length equals 18 residues. Deletions cut 5 bases from V and 2 bases from J, with 19 bases between. The source is a man younger than 35 in good health. Sequenced: blood. The J gene is TRBJ2-6, the V gene TRBV7-6, with unresolved D. The CDR3 sequence is CASSPLASPVTGANVLTF. CDR3 in DNA: TGTGCCAGCAGCCCACTTGCGTCGCCAGTTACTGGGGCCAACGTCCTGACTTTC.